This T cell receptor beta chain is from a study of shared clonotypes between healthy human individuals. Looking at the study overall: The study enrolled a couple of women and three men aged 18 to 49.

Points on this clone: Its cognate antigen is unknown.

Study-wide results and caveats: Shared clonotypes across all four donors exceeded non-shared ones in generation probability.

The CDR3 extends over 16 amino acids. The ends were cut back, 2 bases at V and 5 bases at J, with 18 bases in the middle. CDR1 is ENHRY, CDR2 SYGVKD, per germline. Assay: immunoSEQ multiplex PCR; the TCRdb copy retains only in-frame clones and omits some. The table has 950,000 to 1,200,000 clones, approximately 80% seen once. Source material: memory CD4+ T cells from PBMCs. Specified subset: CD45RA-negative fraction. The TCR was taken from a young man in good health. Some clones in this sample may be carry-over from other donors' samples. The V gene is TRBV10-3, the J gene TRBJ2-5; a weak D match, TRBD1 (6 bases). In DNA form, the CDR3 reads TGTGCCATCAGTGAGGGGCAGGGGAAAGGTTGGGAGACCCAGTACTTC. Translated, it gives CAISEGQGKGWETQYF.